A single sample gave rise to the 15 T cell receptor beta chains below, sequenced in a study of cytomegalovirus exposure and HLA in healthy donors. The PCR made use of 60 Vbeta and 13 Jbeta primers. Generated by immunoSEQ multiplex PCR, the TCRdb table keeps only in-frame clones and is missing some. The sample contains 150,000 to 200,000 clones, 81% of which appear only once. The sample comprised PBMCs. These receptors all come from a young man in good health and CMV-seronegative.

The chain combines TRBV7-9 with TRBJ2-3; perhaps TRBD1 as D (5 bases). CDR1 and CDR2 from the germline V gene are SEHNR and FQNEAQ (reference sequence). The ends were cut back, 6 bases at V and 0 bases at J, with 13 bases in the middle. CDR3 length: 15 residues. CDR3 sequence reads: CASRPTETSTDTQYF. The CDR3 DNA is TGTGCCAGCAGACCGACAGAAACTAGCACAGATACGCAGTATTTT.

The chain uses TRBV7-9 and TRBJ2-3; 8 nucleotides agree with TRBD1. V lost 1 base to trimming and J lost 4 bases; unmatched junction nucleotides: 4. In germline, CDR1 is SEHNR, CDR2 FQNEAQ (reference sequence). This CDR3 is 15 amino acids long. This CDR3 is CASSLGVQGADTQYF. The CDR3 DNA is TGTGCCAGCAGCTTAGGGGTACAGGGGGCAGATACGCAGTATTTT.

V and J are TRBV7-3 and TRBJ2-1; tentative D call: TRBD2 (5 bases). Germline V CDR1 and CDR2: SGHTA, FQGTGA. The V end was cut by 5 bases, the J end by 6 bases, with 17 bases between. The CDR3 loop spans 15 amino acids. This CDR3 reads CASSDGVVGFNEQFF. The CDR3 region has the DNA TGTGCCAGCAGCGACGGGGTCGTTGGTTTCAATGAGCAGTTCTTC.

This chain uses TRBV5-8 with TRBJ2-3; D unresolved. Trimming cost V 10 bases and J 0 bases, with 12 bases left between them. Germline values: CDR1 SGHTS, CDR2 YDEGEE. The length of the CDR3 is 13 residues. Written as DNA, the CDR3 is TGTGCCTCCAATTATCGGAGCACAGATACGCAGTATTTT. Encoded protein: CASNYRSTDTQYF. The whole variable domain, remainder taken from reference TRBV5-8 and TRBJ2-3, is EAGVTQSPTHLIKTRGQQATLRCSPISGHTSVYWYQQALGLGLQFLLWYDEGEERNRGNFPPRFSGRQFPNYSSELNVNALELEDSALYLCASNYRSTDTQYFGPGTRLTVL.

This sequence joins TRBV5-8 and TRBJ2-3; D gene unclear. The CDR3 sequence is 14 residues long. V was pared by 4 bases and J by 6 bases, with 15 bases between. The germline CDR1 and CDR2 sequences are SGHTS and YDEGEE. CDR3 sequence reads: CASSRGRFQDTQYF. DNA for the CDR3: TGTGCCAGCAGCCGCGGTCGTTTTCAGGATACGCAGTATTTT.

This clone was picked up one time. V usage is TRBV7-9 and J usage is TRBJ2-1, with a weak D call TRBD2 (7 bases). The CDR3 loop spans 13 amino acids. The V gene lost 5 bases and the J gene lost 7 bases, with 12 bases spanning the gap. In germline, CDR1 is SEHNR, CDR2 FQNEAQ (reference sequence). The DNA for the CDR3 is TGTGCCAGCAGCGGGGGGGGGCATAATGAGCAGTTCTTC. This sequence encodes CASSGGGHNEQFF.

The chain links TRBV9 to TRBJ2-7, with TRBD2 as a possible D gene (5 bases). CDR1 SGDLS and CDR2 YYNGEE come from the germline V gene. The CDR3 length is 14 residues. V lost 4 bases, J lost 3 bases, and 14 bases lay in between. The DNA for the CDR3 is TGTGCCAGCAGCCCTGGAGGCGTCAGCTACGAGCAGTACTTC. It is translated as CASSPGGVSYEQYF. Full variable domain (remainder filled in from reference TRBV9 and TRBJ2-7): DSGVTQTPKHLITATGQRVTLRCSPRSGDLSVYWYQQSLDQGLQFLIQYYNGEERAKGNILERFSAQQFPDLHSELNLSSLELGDSALYFCASSPGGVSYEQYFGPGTRLTVT.

The V call is TRBV19, the J call TRBJ1-1; D may be TRBD1 (5 bases). CDR1 LNHDA and CDR2 SQIVND come from the germline V gene (reference sequence). The CDR3 is 16 amino acids. Trimming removed 3 bases from V and 3 bases from J, with 17 bases in between. The CDR3 here is CASSINGGGGDTEAFF. The CDR3 region has the DNA TGTGCCAGTAGTATCAACGGGGGTGGAGGCGACACTGAAGCTTTCTTT.

In regard to this clone: At the DNA level, this CDR3 is encoded by other sequences in the same sample as well. The V gene is TRBV7-9, the J gene TRBJ2-7, with D perhaps TRBD1 (5 bases). Germline V gives CDR1 SEHNR, CDR2 FQNEAQ (reference sequence). Trimming removed 4 bases from V and 3 bases from J, with 7 bases in between. The CDR3 loop spans 12 amino acids. The chain's CDR3 is CASSSTGYEQYF. The CDR3 DNA sequence: TGTGCCAGCAGCTCAACAGGCTACGAGCAGTACTTC.

The chain has TRBV11-1 and TRBJ2-1; 7 bases are shared with TRBD2. Germline CDR1 reads SGHAT; CDR2 reads FQDESV (reference sequence). V shed 0 bases and J 0 bases; nucleotides not matched to a gene: 8. The CDR3 contains 18 residues. The CDR3 spells CASSLARLAVSSYNEQFF. The CDR3 bases are TGTGCCAGCAGCTTAGCCCGGCTAGCGGTCAGCTCCTACAATGAGCAGTTCTTC.

The CDR3 DNA is TGTGCCAGCAGCTTGAACGTCGGGGGGGCAGAGACCCAGTACTTC. It translates to CASSLNVGGAETQYF. This sequence joins TRBV5-4 and TRBJ2-5, with 8 bases aligning to TRBD2. Germline lookup yields CDR1 SGHNT and CDR2 YYREEE (reference sequence). The CDR3 sequence is 15 residues long. J was trimmed by 4 bases and V by 1 base; bases with no gene match: 6.

V usage is TRBV30 and J usage is TRBJ2-2; TRBD2 matches at 10 bases. Germline CDR1 GTSNPN, CDR2 SVGIG (reference sequence). This CDR3 has 16 amino acids. The V gene end was trimmed by 0 bases and the J gene end by 4 bases; junction bases not matched to a gene: 5. Here the CDR3 reads CAWSVLAGPLTGELFF. CDR3 DNA sequence: TGTGCCTGGAGTGTACTAGCGGGACCCCTCACCGGGGAGCTGTTTTTT.

The genes are TRBV2 and TRBJ2-7, with TRBD1 identical over 7 bases. After removal of 3 bases from V and 3 bases from J, the junction contained 8 bases not matched to a gene. CDR3 length equals 15 residues. In germline, CDR1 is SNHLY, CDR2 FYNNEI. CDR3 sequence (DNA): TGTGCCAGCAGTGATTTGGGACAGCAAAACTACGAGCAGTACTTC. This codes for CASSDLGQQNYEQYF.

The chain joins TRBV14 to TRBJ1-4, with unresolved D. Trimming left V 0 bases short and J 8 bases short, with 4 bases between. CDR1 SGHDN and CDR2 FVKESK come from the germline V gene. The CDR3 extends over 12 amino acids. CDR3 sequence reads: CASSQDLEKLFF. CDR3 nucleotide sequence: TGTGCCAGCAGCCAAGATCTAGAAAAACTGTTTTTT.

V gene TRBV6-9 combines with J gene TRBJ2-1; a weak D match, TRBD2 (5 bases). This CDR3 region has 20 residues. The V and J ends lost 5 bases and 4 bases respectively, with 30 bases between them. Germline V CDR1 and CDR2: MNHGY, SVAAGI. CDR3 residues: CASSPRTGIISRSRYNEQFF. In nucleotides, the CDR3 is TGTGCCAGCAGTCCCCGGACTGGCATTATCTCAAGGTCAAGGTACAATGAGCAGTTCTTC.